This T cell receptor beta chain was found in a study of T cells in Graves' hyperthyroidism and ophthalmopathy. Study conclusions and caveats: Most thyroid clonotypes expanded above 0.001 appeared in blood too.

Researchers took RNA transcripts and amplified the TCR beta CDR3 regions from them. Primed by the HTBI set, a first-round RT-PCR was run on the TCR CDR3. TCRdb reanalysed the multiplex PCR reads using MiXCR and keeps one entry per CDR3 protein. The sample has roughly 280,000 distinct CDR3 sequences; around 15% are singletons. Looked up from germline, CDR1 is SQVTM and CDR2 is ANQGSEA. Germline trimming cut 7 bases from V and 5 bases from J; bases unmatched to any gene: 12. The CDR3 extends over 15 amino acids. Remarks on this clonotype: Its antigen remains unknown.

Sequenced input: blood. The TCR was taken from a woman between 55 and 75 years old with Graves' ophthalmopathy. The rearrangement uses TRBV29-1 and TRBJ2-5, with 11 positions matching TRBD2. The CDR3 sequence: CSDGSSGRAGETQYF. CDR3 nucleotide sequence: TGCAGCGATGGTAGTAGCGGGAGGGCCGGGGAGACCCAGTACTTC.